These 13 T cell receptor beta chains originate from one sample sequenced in a study of tumour-infiltrating T cells in Burkitt lymphoma. The table came from immunoSEQ multiplex PCR; TCRdb's copy has only in-frame clones and leaves some out. The top ten clones hold more than 9.5% of a sample with around 6,600 clones, more than 75% of them seen once. The specimen sequenced was tumor tissue. These receptors all come from a human donor with Burkitt lymphoma.

V gene TRBV5-6 combines with J gene TRBJ1-5; no firm D call. CDR1 and CDR2 (germline): SGHDT, YYEEEE. The CDR3 extends over 13 amino acids. V lost 0 bases, J lost 7 bases, and 8 bases lay in between. CDR3 in DNA: TGTGCCAGCAGCTTGGGGGGATTACAGCCCCAGCATTTT. Encoded protein: CASSLGGLQPQHF.

J is TRBJ1-1 and V is TRBV19; D gene uncertain. CDR1 and CDR2 from the germline V gene are LNHDA and SQIVND (reference sequence). This CDR3 is built from 16 residues. The ends were cut back, 6 bases at V and 1 base at J, with 18 bases in the middle. This chain's CDR3 is CASSIGSLRTNTEAFF. Written as DNA, the CDR3 is TGTGCCAGTAGCATTGGGTCCCTCAGGACGAACACTGAAGCTTTCTTT.

This chain links TRBV9 with TRBJ1-1, with D maybe TRBD1 (5 bases). Trimming stripped 6 bases from V and 3 bases from J, with 18 bases between. There are 15 residues in the CDR3. Germline assignment: CDR1 SGDLS and CDR2 YYNGEE. The DNA of the CDR3 is TGTGCCAGCACCCCGGGGCGAGAGAGGGACACTGAAGCTTTCTTT. Encoded protein: CASTPGRERDTEAFF. Full variable domain (rest looked up from reference TRBV9 and TRBJ1-1): DSGVTQTPKHLITATGQRVTLRCSPRSGDLSVYWYQQSLDQGLQFLIQYYNGEERAKGNILERFSAQQFPDLHSELNLSSLELGDSALYFCASTPGRERDTEAFFGQGTRLTVV.

DNA for the CDR3: TGCGCCAGCAGCCCTGACTACGCCTACGAGCAGTACTTC. The encoded protein is CASSPDYAYEQYF. The rearrangement uses TRBV5-1 and TRBJ2-7; D perhaps matches TRBD2 (5 bases). CDR3 length equals 13 residues. With 4 bases removed from V and 2 bases from J, the gap between germline ends came to 10 bases. Germline lookup yields CDR1 SGHRS and CDR2 YFSETQ.

The chain combines TRBV9 with TRBJ1-1; D gene ambiguous. The germline gives CDR1 SGDLS, CDR2 YYNGEE. The CDR3 consists of 11 residues. Trimming took 4 bases from V and 5 from J, leaving 6 bases between them. The CDR3 region is CASSPYTEAFF. The CDR3 nucleotides are TGTGCCAGCAGCCCCTATACTGAAGCTTTCTTT.

The chain has TRBV7-9 and TRBJ2-1; possible D gene TRBD2, 5 bases. Germline CDR1 SEHNR, CDR2 FQNEAQ (reference sequence). The CDR3 extends over 15 amino acids. The V end was cut by 4 bases, the J end by 9 bases, with 19 bases between. The CDR3 spells CASSSPSEEESEQFF. The DNA of the CDR3 is TGTGCCAGCAGCTCCCCCTCCGAGGAGGAGAGTGAGCAGTTCTTC.

The genes are TRBV11-2 and TRBJ2-7; D possibly corresponds to TRBD2 (5 bases). V dropped 1 base and J dropped 1 base, with 8 bases sitting between them. The CDR3 is made up of 14 amino acids. In germline, CDR1 is SGHAT, CDR2 FQNNGV. CDR3 coding DNA: TGTGCCAGCAGCTTAGTAGCGTCATCCTACGAGCAGTACTTC. Its protein product is CASSLVASSYEQYF.

The chain uses TRBV6-6 and TRBJ2-1; 9 bases are shared with TRBD1. This CDR3 has 15 residues. Trimming took 6 bases from V and 4 from J; bases not matched to a gene: 7. Germline CDR1 MNHNY, CDR2 SVGAGI (reference sequence). The CDR3 DNA is TGTGCCAGCAGAGACGGGACAGGGATTTACAATGAGCAGTTCTTC. Its translation: CASRDGTGIYNEQFF.

The chain employs TRBV18 and TRBJ1-3; D unclear. Trimming stripped 6 bases from V and 6 bases from J, with 3 bases between. CDR3 size: 10 residues. From germline, CDR1 is KGHSH and CDR2 LQKENI. The CDR3 protein is CASSENTIYF. The CDR3 DNA is TGTGCCAGCTCCGAAAACACCATATATTTT.

This clone was detected only once. V and J are TRBV5-1 and TRBJ1-2; D is ambiguous. The CDR3 is made up of 15 amino acids. V lost 0 bases, J lost 4 bases, and 13 bases lay in between. CDR1 and CDR2 (germline): SGHRS, YFSETQ. CDR3 coding DNA: TGCGCCAGCAGCTTGGCTCCGGCTATTACCTATGGCTACACCTTC. As protein: CASSLAPAITYGYTF.

The rearrangement joins TRBV19 to TRBJ1-1; unclear D gene. V lost 3 bases to trimming and J lost 3 bases, with 14 bases between them. This CDR3 contains 15 residues. CDR1 LNHDA and CDR2 SQIVND come from the germline V gene (reference sequence). The CDR3 protein is CASSIWSGADTEAFF. The CDR3 DNA follows: TGTGCCAGTAGTATTTGGTCCGGTGCGGACACTGAAGCTTTCTTT.

This chain's CDR3 is CASSPGAPYEQYF. As DNA, the CDR3 is TGTGCCAGCAGCCCCGGGGCCCCCTACGAGCAGTACTTC. The genes are TRBV7-2 and TRBJ2-7, with D perhaps being TRBD1 or TRBD2 (5 bases each). Trimming left V 5 bases short and J 2 bases short, with 10 bases between. Germline CDR1 is SGHTA and CDR2 is FQGNSA. CDR3 size: 13 residues.

This clone was observed a few times. The chain combines TRBV9 with TRBJ1-5, with 7 bases that match TRBD1. V dropped 4 bases and J dropped 7; count of bases not matched to a gene: 8. Germline V gene lookup returns CDR1 SGDLS and CDR2 YYNGEE. The CDR3 contains 14 residues. CDR3 in amino acids: CASSRDSGPQPQHF. DNA for the CDR3: TGTGCCAGCAGCCGGGACAGCGGTCCCCAGCCCCAGCATTTT.